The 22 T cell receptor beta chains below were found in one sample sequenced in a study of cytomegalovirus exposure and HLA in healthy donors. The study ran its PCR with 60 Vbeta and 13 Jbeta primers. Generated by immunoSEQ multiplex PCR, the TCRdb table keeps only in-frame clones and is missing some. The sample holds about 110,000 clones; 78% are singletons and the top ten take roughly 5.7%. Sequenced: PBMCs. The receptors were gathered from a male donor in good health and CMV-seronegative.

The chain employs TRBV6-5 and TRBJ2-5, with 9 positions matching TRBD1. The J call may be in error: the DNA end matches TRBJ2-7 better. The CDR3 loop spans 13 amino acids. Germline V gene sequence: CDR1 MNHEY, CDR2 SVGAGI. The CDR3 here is CASTMTGGYEQYF. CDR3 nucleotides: TGTGCCAGCACGATGACAGGGGGCTACGAGCAGTACTTC.

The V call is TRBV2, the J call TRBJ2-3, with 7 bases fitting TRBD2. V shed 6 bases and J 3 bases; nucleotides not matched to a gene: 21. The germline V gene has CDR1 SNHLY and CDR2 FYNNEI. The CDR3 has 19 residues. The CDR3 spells CASRANAGVLPRRTDTQYF. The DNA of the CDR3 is TGTGCCAGCAGGGCTAATGCGGGAGTTCTTCCCCGTAGAACAGATACGCAGTATTTT.

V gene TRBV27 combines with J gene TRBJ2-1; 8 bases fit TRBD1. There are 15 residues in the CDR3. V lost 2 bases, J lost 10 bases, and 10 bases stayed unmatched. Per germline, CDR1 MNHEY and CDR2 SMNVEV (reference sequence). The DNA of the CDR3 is TGTGCCAGCAGTTTACTCCCGGACAGGGTGGGAGAGCAGTTCTTC. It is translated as CASSLLPDRVGEQFF.

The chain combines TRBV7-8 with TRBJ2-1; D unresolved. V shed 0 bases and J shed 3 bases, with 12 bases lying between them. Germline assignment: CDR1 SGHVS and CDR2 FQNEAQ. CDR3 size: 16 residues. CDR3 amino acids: CASSLATLYGYNEQFF. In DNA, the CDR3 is TGTGCCAGCAGCTTAGCTACGTTATACGGCTACAATGAGCAGTTCTTC. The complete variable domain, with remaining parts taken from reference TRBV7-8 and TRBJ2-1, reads GAGVSQSPRYKVAKRGQDVALRCDPISGHVSLFWYQQALGQGPEFLTYFQNEAQLDKSGLPSDRFFAERPEGSVSTLKIQRTQQEDSAVYLCASSLATLYGYNEQFFGPGTRLTVL.

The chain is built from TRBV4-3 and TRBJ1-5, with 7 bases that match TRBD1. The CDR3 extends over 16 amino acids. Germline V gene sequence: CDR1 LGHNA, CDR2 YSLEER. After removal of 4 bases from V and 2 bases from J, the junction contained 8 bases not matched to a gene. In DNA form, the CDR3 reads TGCGCCAGCAGCCTTACAGGGGACGGTGGCAATCAGCCCCAGCATTTT. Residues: CASSLTGDGGNQPQHF.

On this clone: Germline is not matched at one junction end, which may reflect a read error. For the CDR3, the DNA is TGTGCCAGCACCCTGGGGGCAGGTTTAATGTCTCCGGGGTATAATTTC. Translating it yields CASTLGAGLMSPGYNF. The V call is TRBV5-6, the J call TRBJ1-2; TRBD1 might be the D (6 bases). The CDR3 loop spans 16 amino acids. Germline V lookup: CDR1 SGHDT, CDR2 YYEEEE.

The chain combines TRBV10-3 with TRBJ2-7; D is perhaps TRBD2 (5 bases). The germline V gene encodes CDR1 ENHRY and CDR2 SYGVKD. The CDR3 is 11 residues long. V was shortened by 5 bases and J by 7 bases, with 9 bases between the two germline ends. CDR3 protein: CAISITGEQYF. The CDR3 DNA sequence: TGTGCCATCAGTATTACGGGGGAGCAGTACTTC.

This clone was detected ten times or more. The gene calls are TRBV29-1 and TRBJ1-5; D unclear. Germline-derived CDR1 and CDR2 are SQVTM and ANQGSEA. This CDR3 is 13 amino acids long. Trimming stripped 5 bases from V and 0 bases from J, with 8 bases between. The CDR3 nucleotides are TGCAGCGTTCGGGTGCATAGCAATCAGCCCCAGCATTTT. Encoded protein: CSVRVHSNQPQHF. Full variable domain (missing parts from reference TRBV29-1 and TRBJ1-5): SAVISQKPSRDICQRGTSLTIQCQVDSQVTMMFWYRQQPGQSLTLIATANQGSEATYESGFVIDKFPISRPNLTFSTLTVSNMSPEDSSIYLCSVRVHSNQPQHFGDGTRLSIL.

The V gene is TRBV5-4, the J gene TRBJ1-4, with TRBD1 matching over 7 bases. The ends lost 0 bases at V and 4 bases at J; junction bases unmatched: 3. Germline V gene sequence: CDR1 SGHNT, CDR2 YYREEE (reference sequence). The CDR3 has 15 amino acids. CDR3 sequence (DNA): TGTGCCAGCAGCTTGGTGACAGGGTTTAATGAAAAACTGTTTTTT. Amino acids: CASSLVTGFNEKLFF.

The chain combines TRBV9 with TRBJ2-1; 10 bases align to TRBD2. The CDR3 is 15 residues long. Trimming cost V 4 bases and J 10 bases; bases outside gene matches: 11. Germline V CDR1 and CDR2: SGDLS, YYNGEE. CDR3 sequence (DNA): TGTGCCAGCAGCCAGGACTTAGCGGGGGGTAGAGAGCAGTTCTTC. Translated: CASSQDLAGGREQFF.

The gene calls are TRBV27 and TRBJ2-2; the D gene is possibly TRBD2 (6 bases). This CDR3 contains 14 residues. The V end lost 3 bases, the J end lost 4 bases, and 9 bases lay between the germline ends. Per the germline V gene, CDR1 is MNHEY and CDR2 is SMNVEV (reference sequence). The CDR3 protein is CASSFGGITGELFF. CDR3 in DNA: TGTGCCAGCAGTTTTGGCGGGATCACCGGGGAGCTGTTTTTT.

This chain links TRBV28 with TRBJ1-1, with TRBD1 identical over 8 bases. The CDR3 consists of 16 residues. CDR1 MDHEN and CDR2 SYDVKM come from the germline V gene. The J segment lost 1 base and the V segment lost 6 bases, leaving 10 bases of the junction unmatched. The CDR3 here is CASSRFTGGENTEAFF. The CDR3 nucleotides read TGTGCCAGCAGCCGCTTTACAGGGGGTGAGAACACTGAAGCTTTCTTT.

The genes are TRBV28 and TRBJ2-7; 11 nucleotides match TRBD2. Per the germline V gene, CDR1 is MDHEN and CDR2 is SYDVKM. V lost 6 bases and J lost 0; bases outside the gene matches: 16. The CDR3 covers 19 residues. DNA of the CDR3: TGTGCCAGCAGCCGGGGGTTCCCGGGACTAGCGGATAACTCCTACGAGCAGTACTTC. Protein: CASSRGFPGLADNSYEQYF.

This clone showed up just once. The CDR3 loop is CASSMGGADISGANVLTF. CDR3 DNA sequence: TGTGCCAGTAGCATGGGGGGAGCAGACATCTCTGGGGCCAACGTCCTGACTTTC. The chain recombines TRBV19 with TRBJ2-6, with D possibly being TRBD2 (6 bases). Germline CDR1 and CDR2: LNHDA and SQIVND (reference sequence). The V end was cut by 6 bases, the J end by 0 bases, with 18 bases between. This CDR3 is 18 amino acids long.

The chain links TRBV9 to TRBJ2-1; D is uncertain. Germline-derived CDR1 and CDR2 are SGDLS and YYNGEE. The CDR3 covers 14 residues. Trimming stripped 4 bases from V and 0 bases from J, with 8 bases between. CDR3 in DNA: TGTGCCAGCAGCTTAGACACCTCCTACAATGAGCAGTTCTTC. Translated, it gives CASSLDTSYNEQFF.

CDR3 DNA sequence: TGTGCCAGCAGCCCCGGACAGGGGGAATACACTGAAGCTTTCTTT. Encoded protein: CASSPGQGEYTEAFF. The rearrangement uses TRBV7-9 and TRBJ1-1; 10 nucleotides agree with TRBD1. Trimming at V came to 5 bases and at J to 3 bases, leaving 6 bases not matched to a gene. CDR3 size: 15 residues. Germline loops: CDR1 SEHNR, CDR2 FQNEAQ (reference sequence).

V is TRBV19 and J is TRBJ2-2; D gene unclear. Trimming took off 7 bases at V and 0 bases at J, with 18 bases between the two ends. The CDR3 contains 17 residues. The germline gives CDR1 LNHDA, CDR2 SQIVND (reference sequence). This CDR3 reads CASIAIFHPSNTGELFF. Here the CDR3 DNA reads TGTGCCAGTATCGCGATTTTCCATCCCTCGAACACCGGGGAGCTGTTTTTT. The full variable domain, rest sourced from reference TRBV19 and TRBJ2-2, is DGGITQSPKYLFRKEGQNVTLSCEQNLNHDAMYWYRQDPGQGLRLIYYSQIVNDFQKGDIAEGYSVSREKKESFPLTVTSAQKNPTAFYLCASIAIFHPSNTGELFFGEGSRLTVL.

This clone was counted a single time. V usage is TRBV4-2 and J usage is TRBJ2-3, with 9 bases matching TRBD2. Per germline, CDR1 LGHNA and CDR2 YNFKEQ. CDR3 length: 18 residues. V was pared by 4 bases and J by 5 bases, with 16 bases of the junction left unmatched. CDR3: CASSPRSLREGPVDTQYF. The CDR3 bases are TGTGCCAGCAGCCCGCGGTCGCTGCGGGAGGGCCCGGTAGATACGCAGTATTTT.

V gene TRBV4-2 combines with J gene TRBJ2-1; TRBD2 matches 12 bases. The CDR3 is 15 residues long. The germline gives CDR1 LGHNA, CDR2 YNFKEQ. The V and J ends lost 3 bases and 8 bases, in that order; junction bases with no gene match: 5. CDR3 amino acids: CASSQLAGGPDEQFF. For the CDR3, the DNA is TGTGCCAGCAGCCAGCTAGCGGGAGGGCCGGATGAGCAGTTCTTC.

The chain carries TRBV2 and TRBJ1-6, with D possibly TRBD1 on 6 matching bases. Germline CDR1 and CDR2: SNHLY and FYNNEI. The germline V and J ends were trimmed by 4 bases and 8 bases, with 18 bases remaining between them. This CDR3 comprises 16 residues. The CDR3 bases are TGTGCCAGCAGTGGCAACAGGGTAGATACCTATTCACCCCTCCACTTT. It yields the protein CASSGNRVDTYSPLHF.

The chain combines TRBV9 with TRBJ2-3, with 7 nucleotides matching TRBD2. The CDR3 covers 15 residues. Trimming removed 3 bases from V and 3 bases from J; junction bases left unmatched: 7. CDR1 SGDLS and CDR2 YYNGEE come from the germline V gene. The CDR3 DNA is TGTGCCAGCAGCGGTGCGCTAGCGGAGACAGATACGCAGTATTTT. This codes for CASSGALAETDTQYF.

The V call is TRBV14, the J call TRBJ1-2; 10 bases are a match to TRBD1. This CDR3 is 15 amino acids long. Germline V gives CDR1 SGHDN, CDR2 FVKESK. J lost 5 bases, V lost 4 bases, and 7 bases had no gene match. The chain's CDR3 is CASSLTTGGRYGYTF. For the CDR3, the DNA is TGTGCCAGCAGCCTGACGACAGGGGGCCGATATGGCTACACCTTC.